These 19 T cell receptor beta chains came from one sample sequenced in a study of T cells in Graves' hyperthyroidism and ophthalmopathy. RNA transcripts gave rise to amplified TCR beta CDR3 regions. The HTBI primer set served for first-round RT-PCR of the TCR CDR3. TCRdb used MiXCR to reprocess the multiplex PCR reads, holding one entry per CDR3 protein. The table lists fewer than 550,000 distinct CDR3 sequences, approximately 24% of them singletons, with approximately 10% in the top ten. Sequenced: blood. These receptors were taken from a woman in her thirties with Graves' ophthalmopathy.

This clonotype has at least ten counts. This chain joins TRBV6-5 and TRBJ1-2; the match to TRBD1 covers 7 bases. Per the germline V gene, CDR1 is MNHEY and CDR2 is SVGAGI. V dropped 6 bases and J dropped 4; count of bases not matched to a gene: 5. This CDR3 contains 13 residues. CDR3 sequence: CASSRTGFYGYTF. The CDR3 nucleotides read TGTGCCAGCAGCCGGACAGGATTCTATGGCTACACCTTC.

This clonotype was seen many times. This chain links TRBV20-1 with TRBJ2-5; 11 nucleotides align to TRBD2. CDR3 size: 16 residues. Germline CDR1 is DFQATT and CDR2 is SNEGSKA (reference sequence). V shed 2 bases and J 5 bases; nucleotides not matched to a gene: 10. CDR3 nucleotide sequence: TGCAGTGCTAGACGACTTAGCGGGGGGGTCGGGGAGACCCAGTACTTC. Its protein product is CSARRLSGGVGETQYF.

This clonotype was counted ten times or more. The V and J genes are TRBV6-2 or TRBV6-3 and TRBJ2-7; D gene uncertain. Per the germline V gene, CDR1 is MNHEY and CDR2 is SVGEGT. V gave up 5 bases and J gave up 5 bases, with 13 bases separating them. The CDR3 totals 13 residues. The CDR3 DNA reads as TGTGCCAGCAGTCCGCATGCAGCCCACGAGCAGTACTTC. It translates to CASSPHAAHEQYF.

J is TRBJ1-5 and V is TRBV20-1; weak D call: TRBD1 (5 bases). V was trimmed by 5 bases and J by 0 bases, leaving 8 bases between them. Germline V gene sequence: CDR1 DFQATT, CDR2 SNEGSKA (reference sequence). There are 13 residues in the CDR3. CDR3 nucleotide sequence: TGCAGTGCTTTGGACAATAGCAATCAGCCCCAGCATTTT. Encoded protein: CSALDNSNQPQHF.

This clonotype was recorded at least ten times. The chain combines TRBV9 with TRBJ2-7; 12 bases line up with TRBD1. The length of the CDR3 is 17 residues. Trimming cost V 3 bases and J 1 base; bases outside gene matches: 8. Germline values: CDR1 SGDLS, CDR2 YYNGEE. The CDR3 sequence: CASSARDRGPYSYEQYF. The CDR3, as DNA: TGTGCCAGCAGCGCCCGGGACAGGGGGCCTTATTCCTACGAGCAGTACTTC.

This clonotype was detected ten times or more. V is TRBV28 and J is TRBJ1-3, with D unresolved. Per the germline V gene, CDR1 is MDHEN and CDR2 is SYDVKM. CDR3 size: 12 residues. Trimming shortened V by 4 bases and J by 8 bases, and 9 bases separated the two germline ends. CDR3 amino acids: CASSSGGDTIYF. As DNA, the CDR3 is TGTGCCAGCAGTTCCGGAGGAGACACCATATATTTT.

CDR3 loop: CATSRDQRNTEAFF. CDR3 bases: TGTGCCACCAGCAGAGATCAGAGAAACACTGAAGCTTTCTTT. The chain combines TRBV15 with TRBJ1-1; no definite D call. Germline CDR1 is LNHNV and CDR2 is YYDKDF (reference sequence). Trimming removed 0 bases at V and 2 bases at J, with 7 bases between. The CDR3 totals 14 residues.

The table lists this clonotype with many counts. A clone one base away is much larger, so this may be a read error. The chain uses TRBV28 and TRBJ2-2, with D hard to call. The CDR3 runs 12 residues. In germline, CDR1 is MDHEN, CDR2 SYDVKM. In DNA, the CDR3 is TGTACCGTGGACGGAGACACCGGGGAGCTGTTTTTT. This encodes CTVDGDTGELFF.

This clonotype appeared many times. The rearrangement joins TRBV27 to TRBJ2-3; D may be TRBD1 or TRBD2 (5 bases each). This CDR3 has 14 residues. From germline, CDR1 is MNHEY and CDR2 SMNVEV (reference sequence). Trimming left V 6 bases short and J 0 bases short, with 10 bases between. The CDR3: CASSEGSSTDTQYF. In DNA, the CDR3 is TGTGCCAGCAGCGAGGGGTCTAGCACAGATACGCAGTATTTT.

In its sample, this clonotype was seen many times. The chain employs TRBV6-5 and TRBJ2-7; D is possibly TRBD1 or TRBD2 (5 bases each). In germline, CDR1 is MNHEY, CDR2 SVGAGI. V lost 6 bases, J lost 2 bases, and 17 bases lay in between. The CDR3 runs to 15 residues. The CDR3 spells CASRRNRDRPYEQYF. The CDR3 DNA reads as TGTGCCAGCAGGCGAAATCGGGACCGGCCCTACGAGCAGTACTTC.

Points on this clonotype: This may arise from a read error, as a much more abundant clone is one base away. V is TRBV11-2 and J is TRBJ2-5, with 13 bases aligning to TRBD2. This CDR3 region has 16 residues. Germline V gene lookup returns CDR1 SGHAT and CDR2 FQNNGV. CDR3 loop: CASSPRLAGGGETKYF. CDR3 nucleotides: TGTGCCAGCAGCCCACGACTAGCGGGGGGTGGGGAGACCAAGTACTTC.

The rearrangement joins TRBV9 to TRBJ1-1; D perhaps matches TRBD1 (6 bases). Germline V CDR1 and CDR2: SGDLS, YYNGEE. The V gene lost 5 bases and the J gene lost 2 bases, with 28 bases spanning the gap. The CDR3 totals 19 residues. The CDR3 nucleotides are TGTGCCAGCAGTCCTACTACAAGACAGGCCTTGAGGCGAAACACTGAAGCTTTCTTT. Its protein is CASSPTTRQALRRNTEAFF.

This clonotype was seen ten or more times. The J gene is TRBJ2-7, the V gene TRBV29-1; the D gene is possibly TRBD1 (5 bases). This CDR3 has 14 amino acids. Germline-derived CDR1 and CDR2 are SQVTM and ANQGSEA. Trimming removed 5 bases from V and 2 bases from J, with 16 bases in between. CDR3 in amino acids: CSVRPTRGTYEQYF. CDR3 DNA sequence: TGCAGCGTTCGCCCGACAAGGGGCACCTACGAGCAGTACTTC.

The CDR3 sequence: CATLDSEATEAFF. In DNA, the CDR3 is TGTGCCACCCTGGACTCTGAGGCGACTGAAGCTTTCTTT. This chain joins TRBV19 and TRBJ1-1, with no clear D. With 10 bases removed from V and 5 bases from J, the gap between germline ends came to 17 bases. Germline V gives CDR1 LNHDA, CDR2 SQIVND (reference sequence). This CDR3 has 13 residues. The complete variable domain, with remaining parts taken from reference TRBV19 and TRBJ1-1, reads DGGITQSPKYLFRKEGQNVTLSCEQNLNHDAMYWYRQDPGQGLRLIYYSQIVNDFQKGDIAEGYSVSREKKESFPLTVTSAQKNPTAFYLCATLDSEATEAFFGQGTRLTVV.

This clonotype was recorded many times. V gene TRBV28 combines with J gene TRBJ2-7, with 9 bases matching TRBD1. Germline assignment: CDR1 MDHEN and CDR2 SYDVKM. The CDR3 is 15 residues long. With V trimmed by 3 bases and J by 2 bases, 5 bases remained unmatched. The CDR3 loop reads CASSFATGGPYEQYF. CDR3 DNA: TGTGCCAGCAGTTTCGCGACAGGGGGACCCTACGAGCAGTACTTC.

This clonotype was counted between two and nine times. V is TRBV20-1 and J is TRBJ2-7, with 8 bases aligning to TRBD1. The trim removed 5 bases at V and 2 bases at J, leaving 5 bases unmatched. Germline CDR1 and CDR2: DFQATT and SNEGSKA (reference sequence). CDR3 length: 13 residues. For the CDR3, the DNA is TGCAGTGCTTACGACAGGGGCACCTACGAGCAGTACTTC. It yields the protein CSAYDRGTYEQYF.

This clonotype showed up many times. The chain carries TRBV20-1 and TRBJ2-7; 8 nucleotides agree with TRBD1. J was trimmed by 3 bases and V by 3 bases; bases with no gene match: 7. Germline assignment: CDR1 DFQATT and CDR2 SNEGSKA (reference sequence). CDR3 length: 14 residues. CDR3: CSASRLGQGYEQYF. CDR3 nucleotide sequence: TGCAGTGCTAGCCGCCTAGGACAGGGCTACGAGCAGTACTTC.

The chain has TRBV6-5 and TRBJ2-7; D tentatively fits TRBD1 or TRBD2 (5 bases each). Germline CDR1 reads MNHEY; CDR2 reads SVGAGI. The CDR3 is 13 residues long. Trimming stripped 4 bases from V and 6 bases from J, with 13 bases between. The CDR3 nucleotides read TGTGCCAGCAGTTTTGGATGGGGGATCGAGCAGTACTTC. Residues: CASSFGWGIEQYF.

V usage is TRBV29-1 and J usage is TRBJ2-7; maybe TRBD2 (6 bases). Per germline, CDR1 SQVTM and CDR2 ANQGSEA. V shed 4 bases and J shed 0 bases, with 13 bases lying between them. CDR3 length: 14 amino acids. The CDR3 nucleotides read TGCAGCGTTGTTCGGGACTTGAGCTCCTACGAGCAGTACTTC. Its translation is CSVVRDLSSYEQYF.